The 10 T cell receptor beta chains reported below all come from one sample, sequenced in a study of Graves' ophthalmopathy and Graves' hyperthyroidism. RNA transcripts served as template for amplifying TCR beta CDR3 sequences. RT-PCR with HTBI primers came first, then second-round multiplex PCR. Using its own MiXCR run on the multiplex PCR reads, TCRdb lists one record per CDR3 protein. The profile shows around 1.1 million distinct CDR3 sequences, 35% to 40% of them singletons. The sample taken for sequencing was peripheral blood or thyroid tissue (not recorded which). The receptors derive from an adult man with Graves' hyperthyroidism.

On this clonotype: A much larger clone lies one base from this, so it may be a read error. The rearrangement joins TRBV5-5 to TRBJ1-2; D is unresolved. The CDR3 extends over 14 amino acids. CDR1 SGHKS and CDR2 YYEKEE come from the germline V gene (reference sequence). The chain's CDR3 is CASSRQASAGGHTF. The CDR3 region has the DNA TGTGCCAGCAGCCGCCAGGCGTCGGCGGGTGGCCACACCTTC.

The chain has TRBV15 and TRBJ1-1, with unresolved D. The CDR3 runs 15 residues. V gave up 3 bases and J gave up 5 bases, with 16 bases separating them. CDR1 and CDR2 from the germline V gene are LNHNV and YYDKDF (reference sequence). Written as DNA, the CDR3 is TGTGCCACCAGCAGGGGAGTGGGCGGTAAGACTGAAGCTTTCTTT. Translating gives CATSRGVGGKTEAFF.

The table lists this clonotype with many counts. The chain uses TRBV11-2 and TRBJ1-2; D not resolved. CDR3 size: 13 residues. The germline gives CDR1 SGHAT, CDR2 FQNNGV. V lost 0 bases, J lost 3 bases, and 5 bases lay in between. The CDR3: CASSLDLDYGYTF. The CDR3 DNA reads as TGTGCCAGCAGCTTAGACTTAGACTATGGCTACACCTTC.

This rearrangement joins TRBV20-1 to TRBJ2-5; 8 bases map to TRBD2. J gave up 5 bases and V 3 bases, and 17 bases lay outside the gene matches. The germline V gene encodes CDR1 DFQATT and CDR2 SNEGSKA (reference sequence). The CDR3 consists of 17 residues. In DNA form, the CDR3 reads TGCAGTGCTAGTATCGGCGGGAGGTCAATTTATCGGGAGACCCAGTACTTC. This sequence encodes CSASIGGRSIYRETQYF.

This clonotype came up once. The CDR3 is CASSLSGGVSYEQYF. The DNA of the CDR3 is TGTGCCAGCAGTTTATCGGGGGGCGTCTCCTACGAGCAGTACTTC. This chain joins TRBV9 and TRBJ2-7; D is possibly TRBD2 (7 bases). V was shortened by 5 bases and J by 0 bases, with 15 bases between the two germline ends. This CDR3 has 15 residues. CDR1 SGDLS and CDR2 YYNGEE come from the germline V gene.

This clonotype was counted between two and nine times. The chain links TRBV10-3 to TRBJ2-6, with a possible D match to TRBD1 (5 bases). Germline CDR1 reads ENHRY; CDR2 reads SYGVKD. CDR3 length: 16 amino acids. Trimming took 4 bases from V and 0 from J, leaving 10 bases between them. This CDR3 reads CAISAPGRSGANVLTF. DNA of the CDR3: TGTGCCATCAGTGCCCCAGGGCGCTCTGGGGCCAACGTCCTGACTTTC.

The chain is built from TRBV29-1 and TRBJ2-1, with no clear D. This CDR3 has 15 residues. V lost 1 base and J 0 bases, leaving 10 bases between the germline ends. The V gene's germline CDR1 is SQVTM and CDR2 ANQGSEA. CDR3 loop: CSVEGEVDSYNEQFF. For the CDR3, the DNA is TGCAGCGTTGAAGGCGAAGTCGACTCCTACAATGAGCAGTTCTTC.

This clonotype was seen at least ten times. The chain couples TRBV4-3 to TRBJ1-5, with D possibly being TRBD1 (6 bases). V dropped 0 bases and J dropped 5 bases, with 11 bases sitting between them. Germline lookup yields CDR1 LGHNA and CDR2 YSLEER. The length of the CDR3 is 15 residues. The CDR3 protein is CASSQDQGIHQPQHF. DNA for the CDR3: TGCGCCAGCAGCCAAGATCAGGGGATTCATCAGCCCCAGCATTTT.

The chain joins TRBV4-3 to TRBJ1-1; no clear D gene. The CDR3 consists of 13 residues. Trimming cost V 0 bases and J 7 bases, with 9 bases left between them. Germline V gene data show CDR1 as LGHNA and CDR2 as YSLEER. CDR3 sequence: CASSQELGDEAFF. DNA of the CDR3: TGCGCCAGCAGCCAAGAGTTGGGTGATGAAGCTTTCTTT.

This clonotype came up many times. The V and J genes are TRBV29-1 and TRBJ2-6; D perhaps matches TRBD1 (6 bases). This CDR3 contains 19 residues. The V gene lost 6 bases and the J gene lost 0 bases, with 24 bases spanning the gap. Germline-derived CDR1 and CDR2 are SQVTM and ANQGSEA. CDR3 bases: TGCAGCGTCTCACGCCGACAGGAATTGGAGGTCTCTGGGGCCAACGTCCTGACTTTC. Protein: CSVSRRQELEVSGANVLTF. Variable domain in full (rest from reference TRBV29-1 and TRBJ2-6): SAVISQKPSRDICQRGTSLTIQCQVDSQVTMMFWYRQQPGQSLTLIATANQGSEATYESGFVIDKFPISRPNLTFSTLTVSNMSPEDSSIYLCSVSRRQELEVSGANVLTFGAGSRLTVL.